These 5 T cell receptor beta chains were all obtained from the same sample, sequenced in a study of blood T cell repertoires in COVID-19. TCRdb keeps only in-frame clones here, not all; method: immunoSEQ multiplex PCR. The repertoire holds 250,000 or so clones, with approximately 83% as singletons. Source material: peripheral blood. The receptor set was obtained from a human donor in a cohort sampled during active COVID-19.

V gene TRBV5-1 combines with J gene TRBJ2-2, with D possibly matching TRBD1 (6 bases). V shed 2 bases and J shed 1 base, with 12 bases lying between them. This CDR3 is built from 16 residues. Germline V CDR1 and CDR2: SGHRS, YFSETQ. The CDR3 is CASSFSGTMNTGELFF. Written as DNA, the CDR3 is TGCGCCAGCAGCTTCTCCGGGACAATGAACACCGGGGAGCTGTTTTTT.

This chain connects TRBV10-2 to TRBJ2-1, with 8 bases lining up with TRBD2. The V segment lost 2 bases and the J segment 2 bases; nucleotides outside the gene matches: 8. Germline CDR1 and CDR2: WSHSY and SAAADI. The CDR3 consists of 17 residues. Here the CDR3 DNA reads TGCGCCAGCAGTGAGGGTGGAAGAGCGGGGGCCTACAATGAGCAGTTCTTC. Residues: CASSEGGRAGAYNEQFF.

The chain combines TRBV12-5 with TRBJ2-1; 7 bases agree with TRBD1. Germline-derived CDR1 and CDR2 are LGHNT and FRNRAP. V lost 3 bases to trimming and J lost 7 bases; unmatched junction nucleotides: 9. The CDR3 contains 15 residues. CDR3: CASGFLDRLGNEQFF. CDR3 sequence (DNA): TGTGCTAGTGGTTTCTTGGACAGGCTAGGGAATGAGCAGTTCTTC.

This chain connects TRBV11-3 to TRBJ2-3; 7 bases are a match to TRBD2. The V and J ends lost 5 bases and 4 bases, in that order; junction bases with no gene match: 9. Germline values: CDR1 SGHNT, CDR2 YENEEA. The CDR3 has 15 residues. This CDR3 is CASSPRGDRADTQYF. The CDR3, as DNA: TGTGCCAGCAGCCCCCGGGGGGACCGGGCAGATACGCAGTATTTT.

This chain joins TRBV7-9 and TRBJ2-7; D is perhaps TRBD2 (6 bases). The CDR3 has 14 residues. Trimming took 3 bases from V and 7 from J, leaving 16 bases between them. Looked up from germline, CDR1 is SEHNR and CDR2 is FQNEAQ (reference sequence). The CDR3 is CASSLGRLGEEQYF. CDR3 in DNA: TGTGCCAGCAGCTTGGGGAGGCTAGGTGAAGAGCAGTACTTC.